The clone carrying this TCR beta chain was seen a handful of times. The data belong to a study of T cells in Graves' hyperthyroidism and ophthalmopathy. Germline-derived CDR1 and CDR2 are SEHNR and FQNEAQ (reference sequence). The CDR3 is 14 amino acids. Between the trimmed V and J ends, which lost 5 bases and 10 bases, there was a span of 15 bases. Using RNA transcripts as the source, TCR beta CDR3 regions were amplified. Primed by the HTBI set, a first-round RT-PCR was run on the TCR CDR3. TCRdb independently ran MiXCR on the multiplex PCR reads; one entry per CDR3 protein. Among some 350,000 distinct CDR3 sequences listed, more than 20% were seen once. Those patients with uncontrolled infection, other autoimmune disease, pregnancy or lactation were excluded.

The J gene is TRBJ1-6, the V gene TRBV7-9, with a possible D match to TRBD1 (6 bases). This TCR came from a man aged 50-59 years with Graves' hyperthyroidism. The specimen sequenced was blood. In DNA form, the CDR3 reads TGTGCCAGCAGCGTGGGGGCGGTGGGATCACCCCTCCACTTT. Residues: CASSVGAVGSPLHF. The whole variable domain, remainder taken from reference TRBV7-9 and TRBJ1-6, is DTGVSQNPRHKITKRGQNVTFRCDPISEHNRLYWYRQTLGQGPEFLTYFQNEAQLEKSRLLSDRFSAERPKGSFSTLEIQRTEQGDSAMYLCASSVGAVGSPLHFGNGTRLTVT.